These 17 T cell receptor beta chains were sequenced from one sample in a study of OX40 agonist ivuxolimab in advanced cancers. TCRdb's copy holds only in-frame clones and misses some; the assay was immunoSEQ multiplex PCR. Here the sample spans roughly 70,000 clones, 87% being singletons. Sequencing used CD4+ or CD8+ T cells sorted from blood, obtained in a trial of the OX40 agonist ivuxolimab. These receptor sequences come from an adult with an advanced solid tumor such as melanoma, head and neck, liver or kidney cancer.

J is TRBJ2-1 and V is TRBV4-2, with 9 bases lining up with TRBD1. The CDR3 extends over 14 amino acids. Trimming cost V 5 bases and J 8 bases; bases outside gene matches: 7. Germline CDR1 reads LGHNA; CDR2 reads YNFKEQ. CDR3 in amino acids: CASSYRDREDEQFF. As DNA, the CDR3 is TGTGCCAGCAGCTATAGGGACAGGGAAGATGAGCAGTTCTTC.

The rearrangement links TRBV19 to TRBJ2-2, with D possibly matching TRBD2 (5 bases). The CDR3 length is 16 residues. V was shortened by 1 base and J by 5 bases, with 14 bases between the two germline ends. Germline V gives CDR1 LNHDA, CDR2 SQIVND (reference sequence). In nucleotides, the CDR3 is TGTGCCAGTAGTATAGTAACCCCCTCGGGGACCGGGGAGCTGTTTTTT. Its translation: CASSIVTPSGTGELFF.

The V gene is TRBV30, the J gene TRBJ2-4, with TRBD2 identical over 15 bases. The CDR3 consists of 15 residues. Germline V lookup: CDR1 GTSNPN, CDR2 SVGIG (reference sequence). V shed 3 bases, J shed 6 bases, and the junction held 3 bases outside the gene matches. The CDR3 sequence: CAWSAGLAGGNIQYF. The CDR3 region has the DNA TGTGCCTGGAGCGCGGGACTAGCGGGAGGAAACATTCAGTACTTC.

In this sample, this clone turned up a few times. The junction departs from germline at one end; a sequencing error may be responsible. The chain recombines TRBV7-8 with TRBJ2-7; 7 positions match TRBD1. Germline V lookup: CDR1 SGHVS, CDR2 FQNEAQ. The CDR3 has 11 amino acids. This CDR3 reads CASSLGTGFTF. The CDR3 DNA reads TGTGCCAGCAGCTTAGGGACAGGATTCACCTTC.

This clone has only one observation. V and J are TRBV12-5 and TRBJ2-1, with 8 bases matching TRBD2. Germline-derived CDR1 and CDR2 are LGHNT and FRNRAP. J lost 6 bases, V lost 1 base, and 5 bases had no gene match. CDR3 size: 15 residues. Here the CDR3 reads CASGLEPRGGNEQFF. CDR3 nucleotides: TGTGCTAGTGGTTTGGAACCCCGGGGGGGCAATGAGCAGTTCTTC. The variable domain in full, with the rest retrieved from reference TRBV12-5 and TRBJ2-1, is DARVTQTPRHKVTEMGQEVTMRCQPILGHNTVFWYRQTMMQGLELLAYFRNRAPLDDSGMPKDRFSAEMPDATLATLKIQPSEPRDSAVYFCASGLEPRGGNEQFFGPGTRLTVL.

The chain links TRBV27 to TRBJ1-2; D unclear. The germline V and J ends were trimmed by 5 bases and 5 bases, with 12 bases remaining between them. The CDR3 is made up of 13 amino acids. Germline V lookup: CDR1 MNHEY, CDR2 SMNVEV (reference sequence). As DNA, the CDR3 is TGTGCCAGCAGTACTTACAGAAAGTATGGCTACACCTTC. Translation: CASSTYRKYGYTF.

The chain recombines TRBV27 with TRBJ2-1; 10 nucleotides align to TRBD1. V lost 5 bases, J lost 4 bases, and 11 bases stayed unmatched. Germline CDR1 and CDR2: MNHEY and SMNVEV (reference sequence). CDR3 length: 17 residues. DNA for the CDR3: TGTGCCAGCAGTCAACCGAAAGGACAGGGGGATTACAATGAGCAGTTCTTC. Translation gives CASSQPKGQGDYNEQFF.

V and J are TRBV29-1 and TRBJ1-6; TRBD1 agrees at 7 bases. The CDR3 has 14 amino acids. V lost 6 bases and J lost 7; bases outside the gene matches: 9. Germline V gives CDR1 SQVTM, CDR2 ANQGSEA. CDR3 sequence (DNA): TGCAGCGTGCAGACCGGGACAGAGAATTCACCCCTCCACTTT. Residues: CSVQTGTENSPLHF.

The chain joins TRBV19 to TRBJ1-6, with 9 bases fitting TRBD1. This CDR3 spans 13 amino acids. V trimming: 6 bases; J trimming: 10 bases; junction bases outside the gene matches: 4. CDR1 and CDR2 from the germline V gene are LNHDA and SQIVND (reference sequence). The CDR3 sequence: CASRGQGDSPLHF. The CDR3 DNA follows: TGTGCCAGTAGGGGACAGGGTGACTCACCCCTCCACTTT.

This sequence joins TRBV14 and TRBJ1-1; weak D call: TRBD1 (5 bases). Between the trimmed V and J ends, which lost 0 bases and 12 bases, there was a span of 17 bases. From germline, CDR1 is SGHDN and CDR2 FVKESK. The CDR3 runs 14 residues. The CDR3 loop reads CASSQDPARASPFF. CDR3 sequence (DNA): TGTGCCAGCAGCCAAGATCCCGCCAGGGCTAGCCCTTTCTTT.

The chain links TRBV29-1 to TRBJ2-1; unclear D gene. In germline, CDR1 is SQVTM, CDR2 ANQGSEA. Trimming cost V 6 bases and J 4 bases, with 7 bases left between them. There are 11 residues in the CDR3. The CDR3, as DNA: TGCAGCGTAGGGCAATACAATGAGCAGTTCTTC. This encodes CSVGQYNEQFF.

This clone was seen once. V and J are TRBV27 and TRBJ1-5; D gene uncertain. Trimming pared 3 bases from V and 7 bases from J, leaving 10 bases between. The germline CDR1 and CDR2 sequences are MNHEY and SMNVEV (reference sequence). The CDR3 extends over 13 amino acids. CDR3 loop: CASSLMREQPQHF. CDR3 in DNA: TGTGCCAGCAGTTTGATGAGAGAACAGCCCCAGCATTTT.

The chain has TRBV15 and TRBJ2-7; TRBD2 matches at 10 bases. Germline values: CDR1 LNHNV, CDR2 YYDKDF (reference sequence). Trimming cost V 5 bases and J 5 bases; bases outside gene matches: 9. The CDR3 contains 15 residues. CDR3 amino acids: CATSRLSAGGNEQYF. CDR3 in DNA: TGTGCCACCAGCCGTCTGTCAGCGGGGGGGAACGAGCAGTACTTC.

This clone has only a few counts. The chain couples TRBV28 to TRBJ1-2; 7 nucleotides agree with TRBD1. V shed 2 bases and J 7 bases; nucleotides not matched to a gene: 7. The germline CDR1 and CDR2 sequences are MDHEN and SYDVKM. The CDR3 consists of 14 residues. CDR3 in DNA: TGTGCCAGCAGTTTAAGGGGGCCAAGGGGTGGCTACACCTTC. Translated, it gives CASSLRGPRGGYTF.

The chain couples TRBV5-4 to TRBJ2-5, with TRBD1 identical over 7 bases. This CDR3 is 15 amino acids long. Germline trimming cut 4 bases from V and 5 bases from J; bases unmatched to any gene: 11. Germline values: CDR1 SGHNT, CDR2 YYREEE (reference sequence). The CDR3 spells CASSPDVRGIETQYF. CDR3 DNA: TGTGCCAGCAGCCCTGATGTCAGGGGGATCGAGACCCAGTACTTC.

Points on this clone: A much bigger clone sits one base away, suggesting this may be a read error. The J gene is TRBJ1-5, the V gene TRBV19; D gene ambiguous. The germline CDR1 and CDR2 sequences are LNHDA and SQIVND (reference sequence). Trimming shortened V by 3 bases and J by 7 bases, and 22 bases separated the two germline ends. This CDR3 region has 17 residues. CDR3 DNA: TGTGCCAGTAGTATGGCAAGAGGCAGGTTGGCGGGCCAGCCCCAGCATTTT. It codes for CASSMARGRLAGQPQHF.

CDR3 coding DNA: TGTGCCAGCAGCCCGGGGGGCAGCTACGAGCAGTACTTC. This codes for CASSPGGSYEQYF. The J gene is TRBJ2-7, the V gene TRBV11-3, with a tentative D call TRBD2 (7 bases). The germline V gene has CDR1 SGHNT and CDR2 YENEEA. The CDR3 is made up of 13 amino acids. Trimming cost V 5 bases and J 3 bases, with 11 bases left between them.